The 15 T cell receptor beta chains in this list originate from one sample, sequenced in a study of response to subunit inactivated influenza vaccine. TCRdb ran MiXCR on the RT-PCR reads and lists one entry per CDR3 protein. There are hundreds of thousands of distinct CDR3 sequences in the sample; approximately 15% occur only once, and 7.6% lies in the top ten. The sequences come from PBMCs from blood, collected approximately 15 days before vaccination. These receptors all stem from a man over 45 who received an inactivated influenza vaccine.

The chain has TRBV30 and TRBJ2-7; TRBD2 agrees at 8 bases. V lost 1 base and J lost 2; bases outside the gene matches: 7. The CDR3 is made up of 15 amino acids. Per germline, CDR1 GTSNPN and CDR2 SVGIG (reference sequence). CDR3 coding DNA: TGTGCCTGGAGTGGGCACGGGACTAGTACCTACGAGCAGTACTTC. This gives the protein CAWSGHGTSTYEQYF.

CDR3: CASSPNSGANQPQHF. The CDR3 DNA is TGCGCCAGCAGCCCGAACTCCGGGGCTAATCAGCCCCAGCATTTT. This chain connects TRBV5-1 to TRBJ1-5, with D perhaps matching TRBD1 (5 bases). Per the germline V gene, CDR1 is SGHRS and CDR2 is YFSETQ. Deletions cut 4 bases from V and 4 bases from J, with 15 bases between. The CDR3 sequence is 15 residues long.

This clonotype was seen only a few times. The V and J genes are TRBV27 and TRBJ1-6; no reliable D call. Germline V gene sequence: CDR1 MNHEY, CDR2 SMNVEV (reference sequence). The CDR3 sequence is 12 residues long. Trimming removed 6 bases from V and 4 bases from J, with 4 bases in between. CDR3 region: CASRPYNSPLHF. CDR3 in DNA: TGTGCCAGCAGGCCTTATAATTCACCCCTCCACTTT.

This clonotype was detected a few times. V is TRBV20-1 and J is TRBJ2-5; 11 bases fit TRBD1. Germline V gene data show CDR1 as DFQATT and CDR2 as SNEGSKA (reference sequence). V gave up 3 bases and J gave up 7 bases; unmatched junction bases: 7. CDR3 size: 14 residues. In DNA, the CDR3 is TGCAGTGCTAGGGGGACAGGGGGGCGAGGGACCCAGTACTTC. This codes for CSARGTGGRGTQYF.

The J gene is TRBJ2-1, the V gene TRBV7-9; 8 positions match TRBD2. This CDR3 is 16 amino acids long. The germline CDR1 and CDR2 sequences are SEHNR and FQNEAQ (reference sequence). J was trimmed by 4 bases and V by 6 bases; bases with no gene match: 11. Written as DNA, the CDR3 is TGTGCCAGCAGTTCCCGGGCGGGGGGTCGGTACAATGAGCAGTTCTTC. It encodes CASSSRAGGRYNEQFF.

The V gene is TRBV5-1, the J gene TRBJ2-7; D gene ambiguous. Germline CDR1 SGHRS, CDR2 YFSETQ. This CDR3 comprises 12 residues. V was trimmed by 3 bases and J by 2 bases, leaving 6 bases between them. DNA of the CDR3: TGCGCCAGCAGCTCGTGCCCCTACGAGCAGTACTTC. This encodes CASSSCPYEQYF.

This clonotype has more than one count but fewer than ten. The CDR3 spells CSARADDGASYNEQFF. The CDR3 DNA reads TGCAGTGCTAGAGCGGACGACGGTGCCTCCTACAATGAGCAGTTCTTC. The J gene is TRBJ2-1, the V gene TRBV20-1; D is ambiguous. Between the trimmed V and J ends, which lost 1 base and 0 bases, there was a span of 13 bases. Germline loops: CDR1 DFQATT, CDR2 SNEGSKA (reference sequence). The CDR3 loop spans 16 amino acids.

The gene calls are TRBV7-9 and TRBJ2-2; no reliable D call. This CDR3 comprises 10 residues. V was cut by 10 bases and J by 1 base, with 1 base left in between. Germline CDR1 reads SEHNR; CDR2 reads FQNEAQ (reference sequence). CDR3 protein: CAKNTGELFF. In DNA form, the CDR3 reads TGTGCCAAGAACACCGGGGAGCTGTTTTTT. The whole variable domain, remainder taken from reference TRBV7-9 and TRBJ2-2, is DTGVSQNPRHKITKRGQNVTFRCDPISEHNRLYWYRQTLGQGPEFLTYFQNEAQLEKSRLLSDRFSAERPKGSFSTLEIQRTEQGDSAMYLCAKNTGELFFGEGSRLTVL.

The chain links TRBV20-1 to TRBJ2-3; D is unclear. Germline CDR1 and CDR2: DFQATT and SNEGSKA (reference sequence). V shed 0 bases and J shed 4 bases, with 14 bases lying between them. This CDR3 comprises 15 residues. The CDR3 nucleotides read TGCAGTGCTAGAGATATCGGACGCTTATCAGATACGCAGTATTTT. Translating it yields CSARDIGRLSDTQYF.

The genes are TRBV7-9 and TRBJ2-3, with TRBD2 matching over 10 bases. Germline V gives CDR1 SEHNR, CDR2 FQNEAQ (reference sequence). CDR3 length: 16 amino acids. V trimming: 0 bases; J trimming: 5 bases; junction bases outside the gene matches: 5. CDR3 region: CASSLAGTSVRDTQYF. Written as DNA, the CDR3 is TGTGCCAGCAGCTTAGCCGGGACTAGCGTTAGAGATACGCAGTATTTT.

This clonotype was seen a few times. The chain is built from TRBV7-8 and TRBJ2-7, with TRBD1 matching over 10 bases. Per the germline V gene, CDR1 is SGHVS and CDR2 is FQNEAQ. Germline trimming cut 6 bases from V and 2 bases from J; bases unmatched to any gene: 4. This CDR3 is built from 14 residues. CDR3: CASRRGTGAYEQYF. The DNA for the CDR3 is TGTGCCAGCAGACGCGGGACAGGGGCCTACGAGCAGTACTTC. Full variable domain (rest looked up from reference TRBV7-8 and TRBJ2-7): GAGVSQSPRYKVAKRGQDVALRCDPISGHVSLFWYQQALGQGPEFLTYFQNEAQLDKSGLPSDRFFAERPEGSVSTLKIQRTQQEDSAVYLCASRRGTGAYEQYFGPGTRLTVT.

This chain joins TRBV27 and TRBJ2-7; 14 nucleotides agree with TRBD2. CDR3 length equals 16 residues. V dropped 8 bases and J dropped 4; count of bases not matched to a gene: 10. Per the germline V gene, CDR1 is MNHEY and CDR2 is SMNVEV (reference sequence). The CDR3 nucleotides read TGTGCCAGCGGACCGGGACTAGCGGGAGTCGTTTACGAGCAGTACTTC. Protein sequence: CASGPGLAGVVYEQYF.

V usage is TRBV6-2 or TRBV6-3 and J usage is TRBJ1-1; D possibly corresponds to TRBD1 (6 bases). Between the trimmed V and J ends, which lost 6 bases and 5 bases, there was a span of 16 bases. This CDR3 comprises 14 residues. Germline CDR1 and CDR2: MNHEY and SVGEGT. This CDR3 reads CASRLRVGGTEAFF. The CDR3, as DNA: TGTGCCAGCAGGCTCAGGGTAGGGGGGACTGAAGCTTTCTTT.

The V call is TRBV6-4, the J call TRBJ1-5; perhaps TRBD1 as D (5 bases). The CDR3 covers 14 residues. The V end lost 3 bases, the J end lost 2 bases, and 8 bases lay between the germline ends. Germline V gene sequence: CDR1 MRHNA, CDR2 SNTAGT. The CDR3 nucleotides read TGTGCCAGCAGTGAACAGGAAGGCAATCAGCCCCAGCATTTT. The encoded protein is CASSEQEGNQPQHF.

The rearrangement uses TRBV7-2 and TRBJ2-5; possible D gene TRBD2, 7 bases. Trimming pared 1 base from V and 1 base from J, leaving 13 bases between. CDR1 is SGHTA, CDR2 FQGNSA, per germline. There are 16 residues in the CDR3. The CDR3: CASSLDGGAFQETQYF. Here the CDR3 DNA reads TGTGCCAGCAGCTTAGATGGGGGGGCTTTCCAAGAGACCCAGTACTTC.